Presented here are 24 T cell receptor beta chains from one specimen sequenced in a study of T cell clusters in autoimmune cytopenias. Multiplex touch-down PCR amplified TRB using TRB-A and TRB-B pools in one tube. Reprocessing the multiplex PCR reads, TCRdb reports a single entry for every CDR3 protein and omits DNA. In all, the sample yields 8,000 to 9,500 distinct CDR3 sequences. Each sample's input was 250 to 300 ng genomic DNA, some 38,000 genome equivalents. Sequencing was performed on peripheral blood. These receptor sequences come from a human donor with an autoimmune cytopenia or autoimmune hepatitis (not recorded which).

V is TRBV20-1 and J is TRBJ1-4. Per the germline V gene, CDR1 is DFQATT and CDR2 is SNEGSKA (reference sequence). The CDR3 has 11 amino acids. The chain's CDR3 is CSAIKGEKLFF.

The CDR3 here is CASSPPGGYNTEAFF. This chain links TRBV18 with TRBJ1-1. CDR1 KGHSH and CDR2 LQKENI come from the germline V gene. The CDR3 is 15 amino acids. Together with reference TRBV18 and TRBJ1-1, the CDR3 gives the full variable domain: NAGVMQNPRHLVRRRGQEARLRCSPMKGHSHVYWYRQLPEEGLKFMVYLQKENIIDESGMPKERFSAEFPKEGPSILRIQQVVRGDSAAYFCASSPPGGYNTEAFFGQGTRLTVV.

This clonotype is labeled medium-sized based on frequency. The chain recombines TRBV27 with TRBJ2-1; absent DNA, TCRdb's TRBD2 call cannot be checked. The CDR3 spans 18 residues. In germline, CDR1 is MNHEY, CDR2 SMNVEV (reference sequence). CDR3 amino acids: CASSSPWSGGAGVDEQFF.

The chain joins TRBV11-2 to TRBJ1-1; TCRdb reports TRBD1, a call that lacks DNA to check it against. Germline V CDR1 and CDR2: SGHAT, FQNNGV. The length of the CDR3 is 15 residues. The CDR3 sequence: CASSLLPTGVTEAFF.

V gene TRBV6-5 combines with J gene TRBJ2-7; TCRdb selects TRBD1, and the lack of DNA leaves this call unchecked. Germline CDR1 MNHEY, CDR2 SVGAGI. The CDR3 runs to 14 residues. The CDR3 loop is CASSSGTGLVEQYF.

This clonotype is identified as medium-sized from frequency. The V and J genes are TRBV19 and TRBJ2-7; TCRdb's D call, TRBD1, is unchecked because there is no DNA. The CDR3 has 12 amino acids. The germline V gene encodes CDR1 LNHDA and CDR2 SQIVND (reference sequence). The CDR3 sequence: CASTSDSYEQYF.

The chain is built from TRBV12-3 or TRBV12-4 and TRBJ1-1; TCRdb's assignment of TRBD1 cannot be checked, as there is no DNA. The length of the CDR3 is 15 residues. The CDR3 spells CASSLGTGVNTEAFF.

V usage is TRBV19 and J usage is TRBJ2-3; TCRdb's D gene call, TRBD1, goes unchecked for lack of DNA. The CDR3 spans 15 residues. From germline, CDR1 is LNHDA and CDR2 SQIVND (reference sequence). CDR3: CASRPGHRSTDTQYF.

The chain recombines TRBV14 with TRBJ2-2; TCRdb lists TRBD1, though no DNA is available to test this call. The CDR3 loop spans 14 amino acids. CDR1 and CDR2 from the germline V gene are SGHDN and FVKESK. This CDR3 reads CASSPAYPGGELFF.

J is TRBJ2-3 and V is TRBV29-1; absent DNA, TCRdb's TRBD1 call cannot be checked. The V gene's germline CDR1 is SQVTM and CDR2 ANQGSEA. The CDR3 is made up of 11 amino acids. CDR3 loop: CSVDGGDTQYF.

The rearrangement links TRBV11-2 to TRBJ2-1; absent DNA, TCRdb's TRBD2 call cannot be checked. From germline, CDR1 is SGHAT and CDR2 FQNNGV. The CDR3 spans 15 residues. The CDR3 loop is CASSPGTRGDNEQFF.

Considering frequency, this clonotype is medium-sized. The V and J genes are TRBV27 and TRBJ2-7; there is no DNA to check the TCRdb D call of TRBD2. Germline values: CDR1 MNHEY, CDR2 SMNVEV (reference sequence). There are 15 residues in the CDR3. The CDR3 sequence: CASSSTGTSEYEQYF.

Frequency places this clonotype as medium-sized. The chain recombines TRBV27 with TRBJ2-7; no DNA is available, so the TRBD2 call from TCRdb remains unchecked. The germline CDR1 and CDR2 sequences are MNHEY and SMNVEV (reference sequence). The CDR3 extends over 13 amino acids. The CDR3 reads CASSLSGEYEQYF.

The J gene is TRBJ1-1, the V gene TRBV18; TCRdb gives TRBD1 as the D gene, but with no DNA this cannot be confirmed. CDR3 size: 14 residues. CDR1 is KGHSH, CDR2 LQKENI, per germline. The CDR3 is CASSPGGGGTEAFF.

The CDR3 sequence is CASSGTGLGGYGYTF. This chain uses TRBV27 with TRBJ1-2; TCRdb's assignment of TRBD1 cannot be checked, as there is no DNA. The CDR3 has 15 amino acids. Looked up from germline, CDR1 is MNHEY and CDR2 is SMNVEV (reference sequence).

This chain links TRBV19 with TRBJ2-7; TCRdb picks TRBD2, but there is no DNA to check that call. The CDR3 covers 16 residues. From germline, CDR1 is LNHDA and CDR2 SQIVND (reference sequence). The CDR3 is CASSPGGLLAGLEQYF.

The gene calls are TRBV20-1 and TRBJ2-1; lacking DNA, the TRBD1 call made by TCRdb goes unchecked. The V gene's germline CDR1 is DFQATT and CDR2 SNEGSKA (reference sequence). The CDR3 is made up of 16 amino acids. The CDR3 reads CSGLSLREKGYNEQFF.

Judged by frequency, this clonotype is medium-sized (0.01 to 0.1%). V gene TRBV27 combines with J gene TRBJ1-2; TCRdb's D call, TRBD1, is unchecked because there is no DNA. Germline V gives CDR1 MNHEY, CDR2 SMNVEV (reference sequence). This CDR3 is 14 amino acids long. CDR3 loop: CASSIQHRGYGYTF.

The chain has TRBV12-3 or TRBV12-4 and TRBJ1-1; TCRdb calls TRBD1, which cannot be checked without DNA. This CDR3 is built from 15 residues. The CDR3 sequence is CASSLSAGAYTEAFF.

The CDR3 protein is CASSLGTGPGEYTF. This chain uses TRBV12-3 or TRBV12-4 with TRBJ1-2; as DNA is missing, the TRBD1 call by TCRdb cannot be tested. The CDR3 runs 14 residues.

Measured by frequency, this clonotype is medium-sized (0.01 to 0.1%). This chain uses TRBV19 with TRBJ1-5. Per the germline V gene, CDR1 is LNHDA and CDR2 is SQIVND (reference sequence). The CDR3 has 15 amino acids. The CDR3 here is CASSISSSAAQPQHF.

This chain links TRBV7-2 with TRBJ1-2. Germline-derived CDR1 and CDR2 are SGHTA and FQGNSA. The CDR3 totals 16 residues. The CDR3 reads CASSQTVRAANYGYTF.

The V and J genes are TRBV6-5 and TRBJ1-3. CDR3 size: 21 residues. Looked up from germline, CDR1 is MNHEY and CDR2 is SVGAGI. The CDR3 protein is CASSYSEGTLPPRGSGNTIYF.

The chain employs TRBV20-1 and TRBJ2-7. The CDR3 sequence is 11 residues long. Germline assignment: CDR1 DFQATT and CDR2 SNEGSKA (reference sequence). This chain's CDR3 is CSARGDYEQYF.